Following are 21 T cell receptor beta chains from one sample sequenced in a study of OX40 agonist ivuxolimab in advanced cancers. Profiled with immunoSEQ multiplex PCR; TCRdb holds only in-frame clones, not every one. The repertoire has 25,000 to 35,000 clones, 80% to 90% of them found once; the top ten carry around 28%. Specimen: CD4+ or CD8+ T cells sorted from blood, collected in a trial of the OX40 agonist ivuxolimab. All receptors come from an adult with an advanced solid tumor such as melanoma, head and neck, liver or kidney cancer.

The genes are TRBV6-5 and TRBJ1-1; D unclear. Deletions cut 2 bases from V and 7 bases from J, with 8 bases between. The CDR3 has 12 residues. Germline CDR1 and CDR2: MNHEY and SVGAGI. CDR3 region: CASSYGVGEAFF. CDR3 coding DNA: TGTGCCAGCAGTTACGGGGTCGGTGAAGCTTTCTTT.

J is TRBJ1-3 and V is TRBV28; D is possibly TRBD1 (5 bases). The V end was cut by 8 bases, the J end by 3 bases, with 14 bases between. Germline lookup yields CDR1 MDHEN and CDR2 SYDVKM. This CDR3 spans 14 amino acids. The CDR3 DNA follows: TGTGCCAGCTCTACCCCCAGGGTTGGAAACACCATATATTTT. Protein product: CASSTPRVGNTIYF.

This clone was counted only a few times. This chain joins TRBV29-1 and TRBJ2-2, with D tentatively TRBD2 (6 bases). CDR1 is SQVTM, CDR2 ANQGSEA, per germline. The CDR3 is 12 residues long. The V end was cut by 4 bases, the J end by 4 bases, with 7 bases between. The CDR3 here is CSVVGSTGELFF. In DNA form, the CDR3 reads TGCAGCGTTGTCGGGAGCACCGGGGAGCTGTTTTTT.

V is TRBV7-6 and J is TRBJ2-1; 9 nucleotides align to TRBD2. CDR1 and CDR2 (germline): SGHVS, FNYEAQ. Losses at the gene ends were 5 bases for V and 2 bases for J; bases not matched to a gene: 10. The CDR3 runs 17 residues. CDR3 residues: CASSNELAGPTYNEQFF. The CDR3 nucleotides are TGTGCCAGCAGCAACGAGCTAGCGGGACCCACCTACAATGAGCAGTTCTTC.

This chain links TRBV9 with TRBJ1-1; TRBD1 might be the D (5 bases). CDR3 length: 14 residues. V lost 2 bases to trimming and J lost 4 bases, with 12 bases between them. CDR1 SGDLS and CDR2 YYNGEE come from the germline V gene. The CDR3 nucleotides are TGTGCCAGCAGCGTGGGGGTTGGAGGCACTGAAGCTTTCTTT. This translates into CASSVGVGGTEAFF.

The J gene is TRBJ2-6, the V gene TRBV2; no reliable D call. The CDR3 loop spans 13 amino acids. Germline lookup yields CDR1 SNHLY and CDR2 FYNNEI. V lost 7 bases and J 0 bases, leaving 4 bases between the germline ends. The CDR3, as DNA: TGTGCCAGCATCAGCTCTGGGGCCAACGTCCTGACTTTC. It codes for CASISSGANVLTF.

This rearrangement joins TRBV19 to TRBJ1-1; TRBD1 matches at 10 bases. Unmatched junction bases numbered 15, after V lost 5 bases and J lost 6 bases. This CDR3 contains 17 residues. Germline-derived CDR1 and CDR2 are LNHDA and SQIVND (reference sequence). The CDR3 region has the DNA TGTGCCAGTAGTTACCACCAGTTGGGACAGGGGCGCCCTGAAGCTTTCTTT. It is translated as CASSYHQLGQGRPEAFF.

The chain joins TRBV25-1 to TRBJ2-1; TRBD1 aligns across 7 bases. V was clipped by 2 bases and J by 10 bases; unmatched bases: 5. The length of the CDR3 is 13 residues. Germline CDR1 MGHDK, CDR2 SYGVNS. CDR3 region: CASSETGAWEQFF. The DNA of the CDR3 is TGTGCCAGCAGTGAAACAGGGGCATGGGAGCAGTTCTTC.

The chain uses TRBV27 and TRBJ2-1; 12 nucleotides match TRBD1. V dropped 1 base and J dropped 8; count of bases not matched to a gene: 3. In germline, CDR1 is MNHEY, CDR2 SMNVEV (reference sequence). This CDR3 is 15 amino acids long. The CDR3, as DNA: TGTGCCAGCAGTTTATGGGGACAGGGGGCCCATGAGCAGTTCTTC. Encoded protein: CASSLWGQGAHEQFF.

The CDR3 DNA is TGTGCCAGCAGACAAGGGTCGTTCACTGAAGCTTTCTTT. Translated: CASRQGSFTEAFF. The chain carries TRBV27 and TRBJ1-1; no clear D. With 6 bases removed from V and 4 bases from J, the gap between germline ends came to 12 bases. The CDR3 is 13 residues long. Germline V gene sequence: CDR1 MNHEY, CDR2 SMNVEV (reference sequence).

The count of this clone is one. The chain is built from TRBV27 and TRBJ2-3, with D uncertain. Germline lookup yields CDR1 MNHEY and CDR2 SMNVEV (reference sequence). The CDR3 spans 14 residues. Trimming took off 7 bases at V and 2 bases at J, with 13 bases between the two ends. CDR3 region: CASTSASYTDTQYF. The CDR3 region has the DNA TGTGCCAGCACGTCGGCATCCTACACAGATACGCAGTATTTT.

This clone was picked up one time. The chain couples TRBV29-1 to TRBJ1-1; D is perhaps TRBD1 (5 bases). Germline V gene sequence: CDR1 SQVTM, CDR2 ANQGSEA. CDR3 size: 14 residues. With 5 bases removed from V and 0 bases from J, the gap between germline ends came to 13 bases. For the CDR3, the DNA is TGCAGCGTTCTCCCAGGGACGATGAACACTGAAGCTTTCTTT. Amino acid sequence: CSVLPGTMNTEAFF.

The rearrangement joins TRBV5-1 to TRBJ2-2, with 10 nucleotides matching TRBD1. The CDR3 runs 18 residues. Germline values: CDR1 SGHRS, CDR2 YFSETQ. Unmatched junction bases numbered 15, after V lost 4 bases and J lost 6 bases. Here the CDR3 reads CASSPSPSRTGGSGELFF. DNA for the CDR3: TGCGCCAGCAGCCCATCCCCGAGTCGGACAGGGGGTTCCGGGGAGCTGTTTTTT.

This clone was detected a few times. V and J are TRBV11-2 and TRBJ2-1; no reliable D call. Trimming removed 5 bases from V and 7 bases from J, with 18 bases in between. Germline values: CDR1 SGHAT, CDR2 FQNNGV. The CDR3 runs to 15 residues. Here the CDR3 reads CASSPRSGITNEQFF. The CDR3 DNA is TGTGCCAGCAGCCCCCGGAGTGGGATTACGAATGAGCAGTTCTTC.

The rearrangement joins TRBV27 to TRBJ2-3, with D perhaps matching TRBD1 or TRBD2 (6 bases each). The germline gives CDR1 MNHEY, CDR2 SMNVEV (reference sequence). V was trimmed by 7 bases and J by 6 bases, leaving 14 bases between them. This CDR3 contains 13 residues. CDR3 DNA: TGTGCCAGCAACTCCCTCGGGGGCGATACGCAGTATTTT. It codes for CASNSLGGDTQYF.

The CDR3 is CASSVGTSSTDTQYF. DNA of the CDR3: TGTGCCAGCAGCGTGGGGACATCCAGCACAGATACGCAGTATTTT. V is TRBV9 and J is TRBJ2-3; the D gene is possibly TRBD1 (6 bases). V lost 2 bases and J lost 0, with 10 bases in between. CDR3 length: 15 residues. Per germline, CDR1 SGDLS and CDR2 YYNGEE.

This clone turned up a few times. The chain links TRBV5-8 to TRBJ2-1, with TRBD2 matching 8 bases. The V segment lost 2 bases and the J segment 2 bases; nucleotides outside the gene matches: 6. The CDR3 runs to 16 residues. CDR1 and CDR2 (germline): SGHTS, YDEGEE. Here the CDR3 DNA reads TGTGCCAGCAGCTTCCGGGAGGGGCTTCCCTACAATGAGCAGTTCTTC. It yields the protein CASSFREGLPYNEQFF.

The rearrangement uses TRBV13 and TRBJ1-1; D possibly corresponds to TRBD1 (6 bases). CDR1 is PRHDT, CDR2 FYEKMQ, per germline (reference sequence). This CDR3 has 14 residues. Trimming cost V 7 bases and J 3 bases, with 15 bases left between them. The CDR3 sequence: CASTNRDFYTEAFF. CDR3 sequence (DNA): TGTGCCAGCACCAACAGGGATTTCTACACTGAAGCTTTCTTT.

The chain has TRBV9 and TRBJ2-2; the match to TRBD2 covers 8 bases. The V gene's germline CDR1 is SGDLS and CDR2 YYNGEE. Trimming at V came to 3 bases and at J to 4 bases, leaving 2 bases not matched to a gene. The CDR3 runs to 14 residues. The CDR3 spells CASSAGGFTGELFF. In nucleotides, the CDR3 is TGTGCCAGCAGCGCGGGGGGGTTCACCGGGGAGCTGTTTTTT.

This clone was seen just once. The chain couples TRBV4-2 to TRBJ2-2, with D unresolved. The germline V and J ends were trimmed by 3 bases and 5 bases, with 10 bases remaining between them. This CDR3 has 14 amino acids. Looked up from germline, CDR1 is LGHNA and CDR2 is YNFKEQ. The CDR3 protein is CASSHPSGTGELFF. The CDR3 region has the DNA TGTGCCAGCAGCCATCCCAGTGGAACCGGGGAGCTGTTTTTT.

This clone appeared a single time. V and J are TRBV5-6 and TRBJ2-7; D is unclear. CDR3 size: 14 residues. The germline V gene has CDR1 SGHDT and CDR2 YYEEEE. Trimming removed 0 bases at V and 2 bases at J, with 9 bases between. In DNA, the CDR3 is TGTGCCAGCAGCTTGGTTGCATCTACCTACGAGCAGTACTTC. This gives the protein CASSLVASTYEQYF.